Shown below are 18 T cell receptor beta chains from a single sample sequenced in a study of blood T cell repertoires in COVID-19. TCRdb's copy holds only in-frame clones and misses some; the assay was immunoSEQ multiplex PCR. The repertoire has some 260,000 clones, over 75% of them found once; the top ten carry 2% to 2.5%. The sequenced material came from peripheral blood. Source of these receptors: a woman in her thirties or forties who had recovered from COVID-19.

The chain recombines TRBV19 with TRBJ1-1; D is ambiguous. Trimming took 5 bases from V and 5 from J, leaving 18 bases between them. The CDR3 consists of 15 residues. Germline assignment: CDR1 LNHDA and CDR2 SQIVND (reference sequence). The CDR3 DNA is TGTGCCAGTAGTCCCGTCCCCGGGCGGGAGACTGAAGCTTTCTTT. Translation gives CASSPVPGRETEAFF.

The chain couples TRBV10-3 to TRBJ2-2, with a tentative D call TRBD2 (5 bases). Germline CDR1 is ENHRY and CDR2 is SYGVKD. The CDR3 extends over 14 amino acids. V gave up 7 bases and J gave up 1 base, with 10 bases separating them. The CDR3 protein is CAIKGAGNTGELFF. CDR3 nucleotides: TGTGCCATCAAGGGTGCGGGGAACACCGGGGAGCTGTTTTTT.

The chain joins TRBV3-1 (or the pseudogene TRBV3-2) to TRBJ2-1; TRBD1 matches 12 bases. CDR3 length: 15 residues. The germline V gene encodes CDR1 LGHDT and CDR2 YNNKEL (reference sequence). Trimming removed 3 bases from V and 7 bases from J; junction bases left unmatched: 4. CDR3 amino acids: CASSQKGQGANEQFF. As DNA, the CDR3 is TGTGCCAGCAGCCAGAAGGGACAGGGGGCAAATGAGCAGTTCTTC.

The gene calls are TRBV19 and TRBJ2-1; 9 bases match TRBD2. The CDR3 has 14 amino acids. Trimming removed 6 bases from V and 5 bases from J; junction bases left unmatched: 5. Germline V gene lookup returns CDR1 LNHDA and CDR2 SQIVND (reference sequence). The CDR3 bases are TGTGCCAGTAGGGCTAGCGGGGAAAACAATGAGCAGTTCTTC. Its translation is CASRASGENNEQFF. Filled out from reference TRBV19 and TRBJ2-1, the complete variable domain reads DGGITQSPKYLFRKEGQNVTLSCEQNLNHDAMYWYRQDPGQGLRLIYYSQIVNDFQKGDIAEGYSVSREKKESFPLTVTSAQKNPTAFYLCASRASGENNEQFFGPGTRLTVL.

In regard to this clone: The sample holds other DNA sequences that translate to the same CDR3. The chain links TRBV28 to TRBJ1-2; the D is unclear. The CDR3 loop spans 11 amino acids. Looked up from germline, CDR1 is MDHEN and CDR2 is SYDVKM. V was cut by 5 bases and J by 4 bases, with 5 bases left in between. CDR3 protein: CASSTGYGYTF. The DNA for the CDR3 is TGTGCCAGCAGTACCGGCTATGGCTACACCTTC.

The CDR3 sequence: CASSQRQSNEKLFF. The CDR3 DNA is TGTGCCAGCAGCCAACGACAGAGTAATGAAAAACTGTTTTTT. The genes are TRBV3-1 (or the pseudogene TRBV3-2) and TRBJ1-4; a weak D match, TRBD1 (5 bases). The CDR3 covers 14 residues. V was cut by 2 bases and J by 4 bases, with 8 bases left in between. Germline CDR1 is LGHDT and CDR2 is YNNKEL (reference sequence).

The gene calls are TRBV9 and TRBJ1-1; D gene unclear. CDR3 size: 19 residues. With 0 bases removed from V and 0 bases from J, the gap between germline ends came to 21 bases. CDR1 is SGDLS and CDR2 is YYNGEE in the germline V gene. CDR3 protein: CASSVDDRVNNPMNTEAFF. The DNA of the CDR3 is TGTGCCAGCAGCGTAGATGATCGGGTTAATAATCCCATGAACACTGAAGCTTTCTTT.

The chain has TRBV10-1 and TRBJ2-1; 7 bases match TRBD1. V dropped 4 bases and J dropped 3; count of bases not matched to a gene: 12. The germline gives CDR1 WNHNN, CDR2 SYGVQD (reference sequence). The CDR3 contains 17 residues. The CDR3, as DNA: TGCGCCAGCAGTGGAACAGGGGTGGCTACCGGCTACAATGAGCAGTTCTTC. It yields the protein CASSGTGVATGYNEQFF.

The gene calls are TRBV5-6 and TRBJ1-6, with TRBD1 matching over 11 bases. Germline CDR1 reads SGHDT; CDR2 reads YYEEEE. The CDR3 spans 15 residues. J was trimmed by 7 bases and V by 3 bases; bases with no gene match: 3. The CDR3 DNA follows: TGTGCCAGCAGCTCTGGGACAGGGGGGAATTCACCCCTCCACTTT. The encoded protein is CASSSGTGGNSPLHF.

This clone is categorized as medium-sized. CDR3 protein: CASSTTTGREGGGDEQFF. Written as DNA, the CDR3 is TGTGCCAGCAGCACCACTACCGGGCGGGAGGGCGGTGGAGATGAGCAGTTCTTC. The chain employs TRBV7-9 and TRBJ2-1; 9 bases agree with TRBD2. Germline CDR1 SEHNR, CDR2 FQNEAQ (reference sequence). The CDR3 covers 18 residues. Trimming took 5 bases from V and 8 from J; bases not matched to a gene: 19.

This clone was observed a few times. CDR3 nucleotide sequence: TGTGCCAGCAGCCAGGGAGGGGCAACTAATGAAAAACTGTTTTTT. Residues: CASSQGGATNEKLFF. This chain links TRBV7-9 with TRBJ1-4; possible D gene TRBD1, 5 bases. CDR3 length equals 15 residues. Trimming stripped 5 bases from V and 0 bases from J, with 10 bases between. CDR1 SEHNR and CDR2 FQNEAQ come from the germline V gene (reference sequence). The complete variable domain, with remaining parts taken from reference TRBV7-9 and TRBJ1-4, reads DTGVSQNPRHKITKRGQNVTFRCDPISEHNRLYWYRQTLGQGPEFLTYFQNEAQLEKSRLLSDRFSAERPKGSFSTLEIQRTEQGDSAMYLCASSQGGATNEKLFFGSGTQLSVL.

The rearrangement uses TRBV5-6 and TRBJ2-3; possible D gene TRBD1, 6 bases. This CDR3 contains 17 residues. Germline CDR1 reads SGHDT; CDR2 reads YYEEEE. Trimming removed 3 bases from V and 1 base from J, with 18 bases in between. CDR3 sequence reads: CASSSSLRGQGTDTQYF. CDR3 sequence (DNA): TGTGCCAGCAGCTCGTCGTTGAGGGGACAAGGCACAGATACGCAGTATTTT.

This chain connects TRBV11-2 to TRBJ1-2; 7 positions match TRBD1. The junction had 7 bases not matched to a gene; V was cut back by 1 base and J by 8 bases. Germline CDR1 SGHAT, CDR2 FQNNGV. The CDR3 runs to 14 residues. CDR3 amino acids: CASSLGTGEEGYTF. The CDR3 region has the DNA TGTGCCAGCAGCTTAGGTACAGGGGAAGAGGGCTACACCTTC.

In this sample, this clone turned up a few times. The DNA of the CDR3 is TGTGCCAGCACCCGGGACAGGGCTAACTATGGCTACACCTTC. It codes for CASTRDRANYGYTF. The chain has TRBV9 and TRBJ1-2, with 9 positions matching TRBD1. The V segment lost 6 bases and the J segment 0 bases; nucleotides outside the gene matches: 3. The CDR3 loop spans 14 amino acids. In germline, CDR1 is SGDLS, CDR2 YYNGEE.

This clone has just one count. V usage is TRBV15 and J usage is TRBJ1-3; 7 bases agree with TRBD1. The V gene's germline CDR1 is LNHNV and CDR2 YYDKDF (reference sequence). J lost 4 bases, V lost 0 bases, and 3 bases had no gene match. CDR3 size: 15 residues. The CDR3 region is CATSRERGQGNTIYF. The DNA for the CDR3 is TGTGCCACCAGCAGAGAACGGGGACAGGGAAACACCATATATTTT.

The V call is TRBV25-1, the J call TRBJ1-2, with a possible D match to TRBD1 (5 bases). This CDR3 is 14 amino acids long. Germline CDR1 is MGHDK and CDR2 is SYGVNS. The V end lost 3 bases, the J end lost 1 base, and 9 bases lay between the germline ends. In DNA form, the CDR3 reads TGTGCCAGCAGTGATATAGGGGTTAACTATGGCTACACCTTC. The encoded protein is CASSDIGVNYGYTF.

The chain is built from TRBV24-1 and TRBJ2-7; 8 bases match TRBD2. CDR3 length equals 17 residues. V dropped 0 bases and J dropped 5; count of bases not matched to a gene: 11. Germline V gives CDR1 KGHDR, CDR2 SFDVKD. The CDR3 reads CATSDLPPGLDAHEQYF. CDR3 nucleotides: TGTGCCACCAGTGATTTGCCCCCGGGACTAGATGCTCACGAGCAGTACTTC.

The chain combines TRBV3-1 (or the pseudogene TRBV3-2) with TRBJ1-2, with a possible D match to TRBD1 (5 bases). Trimming shortened V by 4 bases and J by 8 bases, and 11 bases separated the two germline ends. The germline V gene encodes CDR1 LGHDT and CDR2 YNNKEL (reference sequence). The CDR3 loop spans 12 amino acids. The CDR3 DNA sequence: TGTGCCAGCAGCCCCTTGGGGGGAGGCTACACCTTC. Residues: CASSPLGGGYTF.